This passage covers 26 T cell receptor beta chains from one sample sequenced in a study of cytomegalovirus exposure and HLA in healthy donors. It was with 60 Vbeta and 13 Jbeta primers that the PCR ran. TCRdb keeps only in-frame clones here, not all; method: immunoSEQ multiplex PCR. The data contain hundreds of thousands of clones, around 90% of them singletons. Input material: PBMCs. These receptors all stem from a woman under 30 in good health and CMV-seronegative.

This clone has just a few counts. The chain links TRBV7-6 to TRBJ2-2; 10 bases are shared with TRBD1. The CDR3 loop spans 18 amino acids. Germline V gives CDR1 SGHVS, CDR2 FNYEAQ. The trim removed 5 bases at V and 3 bases at J, leaving 12 bases unmatched. CDR3 amino acids: CASSRLRSGTGDTGELFF. CDR3 sequence (DNA): TGTGCCAGCAGCCGACTTAGATCCGGGACAGGGGACACCGGGGAGCTGTTTTTT.

Only one count was recorded for this clone. The rearrangement uses TRBV9 and TRBJ1-2; possible D gene TRBD1, 6 bases. V was cut by 5 bases and J by 4 bases, with 12 bases left in between. Germline lookup yields CDR1 SGDLS and CDR2 YYNGEE. The CDR3 contains 13 residues. The CDR3 is CASRTTGTYGYTF. For the CDR3, the DNA is TGTGCCAGCAGAACGACAGGAACCTATGGCTACACCTTC.

This rearrangement joins TRBV27 to TRBJ1-1, with a possible D match to TRBD1 (5 bases). The CDR3 consists of 14 residues. V was shortened by 5 bases and J by 4 bases, with 14 bases between the two germline ends. Germline V gives CDR1 MNHEY, CDR2 SMNVEV (reference sequence). The CDR3: CASSKPGRGTEAFF. The CDR3 DNA reads TGTGCCAGCAGTAAACCAGGGAGGGGCACTGAAGCTTTCTTT.

The chain carries TRBV29-1 and TRBJ1-1; D not certain. The CDR3 covers 15 residues. In germline, CDR1 is SQVTM, CDR2 ANQGSEA. Deletions cut 0 bases from V and 4 bases from J, with 15 bases between. Written as DNA, the CDR3 is TGCAGCGTTGAAGATCCTGCGGGTCGCGGCACTGAAGCTTTCTTT. Protein product: CSVEDPAGRGTEAFF.

CDR3 coding DNA: TGCGCCAGCAGTGACAGGGCGAACACTGAAGCTTTCTTT. It yields the protein CASSDRANTEAFF. This chain connects TRBV10-1 to TRBJ1-1; D may be TRBD1 (5 bases). Per the germline V gene, CDR1 is WNHNN and CDR2 is SYGVQD (reference sequence). The V gene lost 3 bases and the J gene lost 1 base, with 6 bases spanning the gap. The CDR3 totals 13 residues.

The chain couples TRBV27 to TRBJ2-7; 11 bases are shared with TRBD2. V lost 8 bases to trimming and J lost 2 bases; unmatched junction nucleotides: 8. The V gene's germline CDR1 is MNHEY and CDR2 SMNVEV (reference sequence). This CDR3 region has 15 residues. The CDR3 bases are TGTGCCAGCTGCTATAGCGGGGGGGCCGCCTACGAGCAGTACTTC. Translating gives CASCYSGGAAYEQYF.

V gene TRBV2 combines with J gene TRBJ2-2; possible D gene TRBD1, 5 bases. The germline CDR1 and CDR2 sequences are SNHLY and FYNNEI. V lost 6 bases and J lost 2, with 10 bases in between. The CDR3 consists of 14 residues. The CDR3 reads CASRDRINTGELFF. CDR3 nucleotides: TGTGCCAGCAGAGACAGAATAAACACCGGGGAGCTGTTTTTT. Full variable domain (remainder filled in from reference TRBV2 and TRBJ2-2): EPEVTQTPSHQVTQMGQEVILRCVPISNHLYFYWYRQILGQKVEFLVSFYNNEISEKSEIFDDQFSVERPDGSNFTLKIRSTKLEDSAMYFCASRDRINTGELFFGEGSRLTVL.

V usage is TRBV7-3 and J usage is TRBJ2-6; D gene uncertain. Between the trimmed V and J ends, which lost 7 bases and 0 bases, there was a span of 7 bases. The CDR3 extends over 14 amino acids. The germline CDR1 and CDR2 sequences are SGHTA and FQGTGA. CDR3: CASKSSSGANVLTF. CDR3 nucleotides: TGTGCCAGCAAATCCAGCTCTGGGGCCAACGTCCTGACTTTC.

The rearrangement uses TRBV15 and TRBJ1-2; 7 bases are a match to TRBD1. Germline V gene lookup returns CDR1 LNHNV and CDR2 YYDKDF (reference sequence). This CDR3 contains 13 residues. V gave up 3 bases and J gave up 6 bases; unmatched junction bases: 4. The CDR3 DNA reads TGTGCCACCAGCAGCGGACAGGTTGATGGCTACACCTTC. Translation: CATSSGQVDGYTF.

The rearrangement joins TRBV19 to TRBJ1-4, with 7 bases that match TRBD1. CDR1 and CDR2 from the germline V gene are LNHDA and SQIVND (reference sequence). With 7 bases clipped from V and 7 bases from J, the junction kept 15 bases outside the gene matches. The CDR3 spans 16 residues. The CDR3: CASTTATGSAGEKLFF. CDR3 DNA: TGTGCCAGTACCACGGCGACAGGGTCGGCGGGTGAAAAACTGTTTTTT.

This clone was seen a handful of times. The chain has TRBV28 and TRBJ1-1; 7 bases match TRBD1. The germline CDR1 and CDR2 sequences are MDHEN and SYDVKM. The CDR3 runs 14 residues. V shed 6 bases, J shed 7 bases, and the junction held 11 bases outside the gene matches. The CDR3 here is CASSGLGQYLEAFF. In DNA form, the CDR3 reads TGTGCCAGCAGCGGACTGGGACAGTATCTTGAAGCTTTCTTT.

This clone was observed a single time. The chain links TRBV7-6 to TRBJ2-3; possible D gene TRBD1, 5 bases. Trimming pared 5 bases from V and 2 bases from J, leaving 23 bases between. Germline V gene sequence: CDR1 SGHVS, CDR2 FNYEAQ. CDR3 length equals 18 residues. The CDR3 spells CASSRRGIGGEFTDTQYF. The CDR3 region has the DNA TGTGCCAGCAGCAGAAGGGGAATAGGCGGCGAATTCACAGATACGCAGTATTTT.

The chain carries TRBV6-5 and TRBJ2-7; D unresolved. The germline V gene encodes CDR1 MNHEY and CDR2 SVGAGI. V was trimmed by 6 bases and J by 8 bases, leaving 17 bases between them. The CDR3 sequence is 13 residues long. DNA for the CDR3: TGTGCCAGCAGCTACCTCCACACTACGAAGCAGTACTTC. This gives the protein CASSYLHTTKQYF.

The rearrangement joins TRBV7-7 to TRBJ1-4; D unclear. Germline values: CDR1 SSHAT, CDR2 FNYEAQ (reference sequence). The CDR3 runs 13 residues. The V gene lost 5 bases and the J gene lost 5 bases, with 9 bases spanning the gap. In DNA, the CDR3 is TGTGCCAGCAGCCCCGGGGTAAATGAAAAACTGTTTTTT. Translating it yields CASSPGVNEKLFF.

This chain connects TRBV5-1 to TRBJ1-5, with D possibly matching TRBD1 (6 bases). Trimming stripped 3 bases from V and 3 bases from J, with 19 bases between. The CDR3 covers 17 residues. Germline V gene data show CDR1 as SGHRS and CDR2 as YFSETQ. The CDR3 DNA reads TGCGCCAGCAGCTCCCCCCCGACAGGAGGCGACAATCAGCCCCAGCATTTT. Its translation: CASSSPPTGGDNQPQHF.

This clone has only one observation. The rearrangement joins TRBV27 to TRBJ2-7; 8 bases match TRBD1. This CDR3 contains 15 residues. Trimming at V came to 5 bases and at J to 2 bases, leaving 8 bases not matched to a gene. Germline loops: CDR1 MNHEY, CDR2 SMNVEV (reference sequence). The CDR3 coding sequence is TGTGCCAGCAGTACTTCCCAGGGGGCGACCTACGAGCAGTACTTC. As protein: CASSTSQGATYEQYF.

The genes are TRBV5-1 and TRBJ1-3; TRBD1 matches at 7 bases. The CDR3 runs to 18 residues. CDR1 is SGHRS, CDR2 YFSETQ, per germline. After removal of 1 base from V and 0 bases from J, the junction contained 10 bases not matched to a gene. The CDR3 DNA follows: TGCGCCAGCAGCTTGTGGAGACAGGGTAGTAACTCTGGAAACACCATATATTTT. Translating gives CASSLWRQGSNSGNTIYF.

V is TRBV9 and J is TRBJ2-7, with TRBD2 matching 10 bases. The V gene end was trimmed by 3 bases and the J gene end by 5 bases; junction bases not matched to a gene: 5. The CDR3 length is 14 residues. CDR1 and CDR2 from the germline V gene are SGDLS and YYNGEE. The CDR3 DNA follows: TGTGCCAGCAGCGCTGGTAGCGGGGGGAACGAGCAGTACTTC. As protein: CASSAGSGGNEQYF. The variable domain in full, completed from reference TRBV9 and TRBJ2-7, reads DSGVTQTPKHLITATGQRVTLRCSPRSGDLSVYWYQQSLDQGLQFLIQYYNGEERAKGNILERFSAQQFPDLHSELNLSSLELGDSALYFCASSAGSGGNEQYFGPGTRLTVT.

The rearrangement joins TRBV18 to TRBJ2-7; D unresolved. V was shortened by 4 bases and J by 2 bases, with 9 bases between the two germline ends. The CDR3 length is 13 residues. Per the germline V gene, CDR1 is KGHSH and CDR2 is LQKENI. CDR3 in DNA: TGTGCCAGCTCACAATTCCCTACCTACGAGCAGTACTTC. Protein product: CASSQFPTYEQYF.

This clone appeared a few times. The chain recombines TRBV5-7 with TRBJ2-5, with D maybe TRBD1 (6 bases). Judging by the DNA end, TRBJ2-7 fits better; the J call may be wrong. TRBV5-7 qualifies as an ORF whose function is uncertain. CDR3 size: 15 residues. CDR3 coding DNA: TGTGCCAGCAGCCCCGAGGTTAAGGGGGCCTACGAGCAGTACTTC. Translation gives CASSPEVKGAYEQYF.

The chain combines TRBV2 with TRBJ2-1; 10 nucleotides line up with TRBD2. Germline V gene sequence: CDR1 SNHLY, CDR2 FYNNEI. The ends lost 3 bases at V and 3 bases at J; junction bases unmatched: 11. This CDR3 has 18 amino acids. In nucleotides, the CDR3 is TGTGCCAGCAGTGAGTGGTATAGCGGGGGGCCGCTCTACAATGAGCAGTTCTTC. This encodes CASSEWYSGGPLYNEQFF.

J is TRBJ2-2 and V is TRBV4-1; 7 bases are a match to TRBD2. The CDR3 is 13 residues long. J was trimmed by 0 bases and V by 8 bases; bases with no gene match: 0. The germline V gene has CDR1 MGHRA and CDR2 YSYEKL. The CDR3 nucleotides are TGCGCCAGCGGGGGGGCGAACACCGGGGAGCTGTTTTTT. Amino acid sequence: CASGGANTGELFF.

The V and J genes are TRBV14 and TRBJ2-1, with TRBD2 matching 7 bases. The germline V gene encodes CDR1 SGHDN and CDR2 FVKESK. CDR3 length equals 15 residues. Trimming at V came to 9 bases and at J to 6 bases, leaving 14 bases not matched to a gene. The CDR3 here is CASGGGDYSLNEQFF. CDR3 DNA sequence: TGTGCCAGTGGGGGTGGGGACTACTCTCTCAATGAGCAGTTCTTC.

This sequence joins TRBV30 and TRBJ2-7, with 8 bases identical to TRBD1. The germline V gene has CDR1 GTSNPN and CDR2 SVGIG (reference sequence). V trimming: 3 bases; J trimming: 1 base; junction bases outside the gene matches: 8. CDR3 length: 15 amino acids. The CDR3 reads CAWSPPGGLSYEQYF. The DNA of the CDR3 is TGTGCCTGGAGCCCCCCAGGGGGCTTATCCTACGAGCAGTACTTC.

V usage is TRBV11-1 and J usage is TRBJ1-5; 8 nucleotides agree with TRBD1. V dropped 4 bases and J dropped 5; count of bases not matched to a gene: 1. The CDR3 has 13 amino acids. Germline CDR1 SGHAT, CDR2 FQDESV (reference sequence). The CDR3 spells CASSSDRDQPQHF. As DNA, the CDR3 is TGTGCCAGCAGCTCGGACAGGGATCAGCCCCAGCATTTT.

The chain joins TRBV6-6 to TRBJ2-1; 11 nucleotides align to TRBD2. CDR3 length: 15 amino acids. V dropped 6 bases and J dropped 8; count of bases not matched to a gene: 9. CDR1 is MNHNY and CDR2 is SVGAGI in the germline V gene (reference sequence). CDR3 sequence: CASSVAGGPYDEQFF. The CDR3 DNA sequence: TGTGCCAGCAGCGTAGCGGGGGGGCCCTATGATGAGCAGTTCTTC.